This T cell receptor (beta chain) came from a study of blood T cell repertoires in COVID-19. Source study methods: Estimation of nucleated cell counts was performed using reference gene primer amplification. Method: immunoSEQ multiplex PCR; TCRdb's copy keeps in-frame clones and lacks some. The V and J calls and clone size are taken from that table; D and trimming were inferred from the DNA. Here the sample spans hundreds of thousands of clones, roughly 85% being singletons. This CDR3 comprises 14 residues. The V gene's germline CDR1 is MRHNA and CDR2 SNTAGT. Trimming cost V 4 bases and J 2 bases, with 8 bases left between them.

The sequence was obtained from a woman aged 18-35 years who had recovered from COVID-19. Sequencing was performed on peripheral blood. The V call is TRBV6-4, the J call TRBJ2-2; D is unclear. CDR3 DNA: TGTGCCAGCAGTGTCCATTTCAACACCGGGGAGCTGTTTTTT. It translates to CASSVHFNTGELFF.